These 28 T cell receptor beta chains share one sample of origin, sequenced in a study of T cells in Graves' hyperthyroidism and ophthalmopathy. Researchers amplified the TCR beta CDR3 regions from RNA transcripts. HTBI primers drove first-round RT-PCR of the TCR CDR3. Each CDR3 protein is one row after TCRdb ran MiXCR on the multiplex PCR reads. The sample carries a few hundred thousand distinct CDR3 sequences, 15% to 20% recorded once. The sample was blood. The receptors shown here come from a woman between 18 and 30 years old with Graves' ophthalmopathy.

The rearrangement links TRBV19 to TRBJ2-1, with 9 bases matching TRBD1. J gave up 8 bases and V 3 bases, and 8 bases lay outside the gene matches. The germline CDR1 and CDR2 sequences are LNHDA and SQIVND (reference sequence). The CDR3 length is 15 residues. This CDR3 is CASSIIGDRAYEQFF. CDR3 DNA: TGTGCCAGTAGTATTATAGGGGACAGGGCCTATGAGCAGTTCTTC.

This clonotype was counted only a few times. This chain connects TRBV20-1 to TRBJ2-7; D is ambiguous. This CDR3 contains 15 residues. V lost 4 bases, J lost 3 bases, and 19 bases lay in between. Germline V gene lookup returns CDR1 DFQATT and CDR2 SNEGSKA (reference sequence). CDR3 bases: TGCAGTGCTAATCCGATACGAAGTGTTAGCTACGAGCAGTACTTC. Amino acids: CSANPIRSVSYEQYF.

The rearrangement links TRBV18 to TRBJ2-2; D gene uncertain. CDR1 is KGHSH, CDR2 LQKENI, per germline. The V end was cut by 4 bases, the J end by 5 bases, with 17 bases between. This CDR3 has 16 amino acids. The CDR3 is CASSQDPAFGTGELFF. DNA for the CDR3: TGTGCCAGCTCACAGGACCCTGCCTTTGGTACCGGGGAGCTGTTTTTT.

The chain is built from TRBV7-2 and TRBJ1-4; D unresolved. Between the trimmed V and J ends, which lost 4 bases and 4 bases, there was a span of 4 bases. Germline CDR1 and CDR2: SGHTA and FQGNSA. This CDR3 contains 12 residues. CDR3 nucleotide sequence: TGTGCCAGCAGCTCGCTTAATGAAAAACTGTTTTTT. The encoded protein is CASSSLNEKLFF.

This clonotype occurred many times. The rearrangement uses TRBV20-1 and TRBJ2-1; D possibly corresponds to TRBD1 (5 bases). The CDR3 loop spans 14 amino acids. V was cut by 3 bases and J by 3 bases, with 12 bases left in between. From germline, CDR1 is DFQATT and CDR2 SNEGSKA (reference sequence). CDR3 loop: CSASNTGDYNEQFF. CDR3 nucleotide sequence: TGCAGTGCTAGTAATACAGGCGACTACAATGAGCAGTTCTTC.

Ten or more counts support this clonotype. This rearrangement joins TRBV13 to TRBJ2-7; either TRBD1 or TRBD2 may supply D (5 bases each). This CDR3 comprises 14 residues. Germline CDR1 reads PRHDT; CDR2 reads FYEKMQ (reference sequence). The V gene lost 3 bases and the J gene lost 0 bases, with 9 bases spanning the gap. The DNA of the CDR3 is TGTGCCAGCAGCTTCGGGGCTATCTCCTACGAGCAGTACTTC. Encoded protein: CASSFGAISYEQYF.

V is TRBV19 and J is TRBJ1-1; 7 bases agree with TRBD1. CDR3 length equals 13 residues. In germline, CDR1 is LNHDA, CDR2 SQIVND (reference sequence). V lost 6 bases and J lost 5; bases outside the gene matches: 6. This chain's CDR3 is CASRQGTGTEAFF. CDR3 DNA: TGTGCCAGTAGACAGGGGACGGGTACTGAAGCTTTCTTT. Full variable domain (rest looked up from reference TRBV19 and TRBJ1-1): DGGITQSPKYLFRKEGQNVTLSCEQNLNHDAMYWYRQDPGQGLRLIYYSQIVNDFQKGDIAEGYSVSREKKESFPLTVTSAQKNPTAFYLCASRQGTGTEAFFGQGTRLTVV.

The chain recombines TRBV7-8 with TRBJ1-2; TRBD1 agrees at 8 bases. V shed 1 base and J 8 bases; nucleotides not matched to a gene: 15. This CDR3 has 17 amino acids. Germline V gene data show CDR1 as SGHVS and CDR2 as FQNEAQ. CDR3: CASSLGSRQGPGGGYTF. CDR3 DNA: TGTGCCAGCAGCTTAGGGTCGAGACAGGGGCCCGGAGGGGGCTACACCTTC.

At least ten counts were recorded for this clonotype. The rearrangement links TRBV30 to TRBJ2-5; 11 nucleotides line up with TRBD2. Trimming cost V 5 bases and J 2 bases; bases outside gene matches: 7. The CDR3 consists of 15 residues. Germline CDR1 GTSNPN, CDR2 SVGIG (reference sequence). The CDR3 reads CAWLPGLAVQETQYF. The CDR3 DNA follows: TGTGCCTGGCTTCCGGGACTAGCGGTTCAAGAGACCCAGTACTTC.

This chain links TRBV19 with TRBJ2-1; 11 bases are shared with TRBD1. Germline lookup yields CDR1 LNHDA and CDR2 SQIVND (reference sequence). The CDR3 is 16 amino acids. V lost 5 bases to trimming and J lost 6 bases; unmatched junction nucleotides: 9. CDR3 in amino acids: CASSGKPGQGVNEQFF. CDR3 nucleotides: TGTGCCAGTAGTGGAAAACCGGGACAGGGGGTCAATGAGCAGTTCTTC.

The sample holds many counts of this clonotype. The chain has TRBV2 and TRBJ2-7, with 7 bases fitting TRBD1. This CDR3 comprises 18 residues. In germline, CDR1 is SNHLY, CDR2 FYNNEI. After removal of 1 base from V and 6 bases from J, the junction contained 18 bases not matched to a gene. The CDR3 loop reads CASSEVGPGNRGVREQYF. The DNA of the CDR3 is TGTGCCAGCAGTGAAGTCGGGCCCGGAAACAGGGGAGTACGCGAGCAGTACTTC.

This clonotype was counted at least ten times. The chain recombines TRBV2 with TRBJ2-4, with D possibly matching TRBD2 (7 bases). The germline gives CDR1 SNHLY, CDR2 FYNNEI. The CDR3 is made up of 14 amino acids. Trimming pared 5 bases from V and 7 bases from J, leaving 15 bases between. CDR3 DNA: TGTGCCAGCAGTCGAGGGGGGGTCGGTAACATTCAGTACTTC. Translating it yields CASSRGGVGNIQYF.

This clonotype was observed a handful of times. V and J are TRBV6-1 and TRBJ1-5, with 8 bases fitting TRBD1. Germline V gives CDR1 MNHNS, CDR2 SASEGT. The CDR3 extends over 15 amino acids. V lost 6 bases to trimming and J lost 3 bases; unmatched junction nucleotides: 7. CDR3 in amino acids: CASSPLQGVNQPQHF. CDR3 nucleotide sequence: TGTGCCAGCAGCCCATTACAGGGGGTCAATCAGCCCCAGCATTTT.

The V gene is TRBV30, the J gene TRBJ2-1, with D hard to call. Germline V gene lookup returns CDR1 GTSNPN and CDR2 SVGIG (reference sequence). This CDR3 has 13 amino acids. V lost 6 bases and J 2 bases, leaving 11 bases between the germline ends. The CDR3 is CACSVGTYNEQFF. The CDR3, as DNA: TGTGCCTGCTCGGTGGGAACCTACAATGAGCAGTTCTTC.

This clonotype has at least ten counts. The CDR3 region has the DNA TGTGCCAGCAGTTTAGGAACTAGCGGGGAAGGGGAGACCCAGTACTTC. This sequence encodes CASSLGTSGEGETQYF. This chain connects TRBV27 to TRBJ2-5, with 10 bases fitting TRBD2. Germline V gives CDR1 MNHEY, CDR2 SMNVEV (reference sequence). Trimming at V came to 2 bases and at J to 5 bases, leaving 8 bases not matched to a gene. This CDR3 has 16 residues.

The rearrangement links TRBV7-2 to TRBJ1-1; D is ambiguous. Trimming took 7 bases from V and 7 from J, leaving 16 bases between them. Germline CDR1 reads SGHTA; CDR2 reads FQGNSA. The CDR3 has 13 amino acids. The CDR3 sequence: CASTPGWGHEAFF. The CDR3 DNA sequence: TGTGCCAGCACCCCCGGATGGGGTCATGAAGCTTTCTTT.

In this sample, this clonotype turned up a few times. The rearrangement links TRBV30 to TRBJ1-5; 10 bases line up with TRBD1. The J segment lost 4 bases and the V segment lost 0 bases, leaving 9 bases of the junction unmatched. Germline CDR1 is GTSNPN and CDR2 is SVGIG (reference sequence). The CDR3 is 17 residues long. The CDR3 loop is CAWSVTGGPEGNQPQHF. DNA of the CDR3: TGTGCCTGGAGTGTGACAGGGGGCCCAGAAGGAAATCAGCCCCAGCATTTT.

The chain has TRBV4-3 and TRBJ2-2, with 7 bases that match TRBD1. This CDR3 is 15 amino acids long. The J segment lost 5 bases and the V segment lost 3 bases, leaving 6 bases of the junction unmatched. Germline V lookup: CDR1 LGHNA, CDR2 YSLEER. The chain's CDR3 is CASSQAEQGTGELFF. The CDR3 nucleotides are TGCGCCAGCAGCCAGGCTGAACAGGGGACCGGGGAGCTGTTTTTT.

This clonotype was counted many times. The V and J genes are TRBV6-1 and TRBJ2-3; D gene uncertain. CDR3 size: 16 residues. CDR1 MNHNS and CDR2 SASEGT come from the germline V gene. Trimming pared 5 bases from V and 0 bases from J, leaving 15 bases between. CDR3 nucleotides: TGTGCCAGCAGTTATTTCAGTGGTCATAGCACAGATACGCAGTATTTT. It encodes CASSYFSGHSTDTQYF.

This clonotype was found many times. The gene calls are TRBV27 and TRBJ2-1; 16 nucleotides agree with TRBD2. The CDR3 runs 18 residues. Germline CDR1 MNHEY, CDR2 SMNVEV (reference sequence). The V and J ends lost 8 bases and 2 bases, in that order; junction bases with no gene match: 9. The CDR3 protein is CASEGLAGGPSPYNEQFF. The CDR3 coding sequence is TGTGCCAGCGAGGGACTAGCGGGAGGGCCGTCCCCCTACAATGAGCAGTTCTTC.

The sample holds a few counts of this clonotype. This chain uses TRBV29-1 with TRBJ2-7; the D gene is possibly TRBD1 (5 bases). This CDR3 is 15 amino acids long. Germline assignment: CDR1 SQVTM and CDR2 ANQGSEA. Trimming left V 5 bases short and J 0 bases short, with 17 bases between. CDR3 nucleotides: TGCAGCGTTCTTCTGGGGCTTAGGAGCTCCTACGAGCAGTACTTC. Protein sequence: CSVLLGLRSSYEQYF.

This clonotype was seen only once. V gene TRBV6-1 combines with J gene TRBJ1-1; tentatively, D is TRBD1 (6 bases). V dropped 6 bases and J dropped 2 bases, with 19 bases sitting between them. The CDR3 has 16 residues. The germline V gene encodes CDR1 MNHNS and CDR2 SASEGT. The CDR3 sequence is CASSRRGGRANTEAFF. Written as DNA, the CDR3 is TGTGCCAGCAGCCGTCGGGGGGGGCGAGCCAACACTGAAGCTTTCTTT.

This chain links TRBV10-2 with TRBJ2-3, with TRBD1 matching over 7 bases. Germline lookup yields CDR1 WSHSY and CDR2 SAAADI. CDR3 length: 15 residues. With V trimmed by 6 bases and J by 4 bases, 10 bases remained unmatched. Here the CDR3 DNA reads TGCGCCAGCAGGGAATACAGGGGTAGGGCAGATACGCAGTATTTT. It translates to CASREYRGRADTQYF.

The V call is TRBV6-1, the J call TRBJ2-2; D is unresolved. CDR1 MNHNS and CDR2 SASEGT come from the germline V gene. There are 12 residues in the CDR3. The germline V and J ends were trimmed by 2 bases and 7 bases, with 5 bases remaining between them. CDR3: CASSEHGGELFF. CDR3 sequence (DNA): TGTGCCAGCAGTGAACACGGCGGGGAGCTGTTTTTT.

This clonotype was seen a handful of times. The chain uses TRBV27 and TRBJ1-5; TRBD1 is a possible D gene (5 bases). The V gene lost 2 bases and the J gene lost 4 bases, with 15 bases spanning the gap. The CDR3 loop spans 16 amino acids. Germline CDR1 reads MNHEY; CDR2 reads SMNVEV (reference sequence). The CDR3 loop is CASSLTIPGGNQPQHF. The CDR3 DNA reads TGTGCCAGCAGTTTAACTATTCCCGGGGGTAATCAGCCCCAGCATTTT.

Turning to this clonotype: Just one base apart from a much larger clone, this may be a read error. The chain joins TRBV20-1 to TRBJ1-1; no definite D call. The V gene lost 6 bases and the J gene lost 8 bases, with 19 bases spanning the gap. Germline CDR1 reads DFQATT; CDR2 reads SNEGSKA (reference sequence). The CDR3 runs to 13 residues. CDR3 amino acids: CSATTEGKGEAFF. The CDR3 DNA is TGCAGTGCAACAACAGAGGGCAAAGGGGAAGCTTTCTTT.

This clonotype was observed a handful of times. The V and J genes are TRBV12-3 or TRBV12-4 and TRBJ2-3; 11 bases fit TRBD2. This CDR3 has 18 residues. V shed 6 bases and J 3 bases; nucleotides not matched to a gene: 14. Here the CDR3 DNA reads TGTGCCAGCAGCCCATTCGGCAGACTAGCGGGGTCGACAGATACGCAGTATTTT. This gives the protein CASSPFGRLAGSTDTQYF.

On this clonotype: A much larger clone differs from this one at a single base, so this may be a read error. V and J are TRBV7-9 and TRBJ2-7; tentatively, D is TRBD1 (6 bases). The CDR3 has 13 residues. Germline CDR1 SEHNR, CDR2 FQNEAQ (reference sequence). The ends were cut back, 6 bases at V and 6 bases at J, with 15 bases in the middle. The CDR3 sequence is CASSQDRNCEQYF. The CDR3 bases are TGTGCCAGCAGTCAGGACAGAAATTGCGAGCAGTACTTC.